The clone carrying this TCR beta chain was recorded at least ten times. Its antigen is not known. From about 400 ng of RNA, a library with molecular barcoded alpha/delta and beta/gamma adaptors was made. One entry per CDR3 protein, called by TCRdb with MiXCR from the reads. The repertoire consists of about 40,000 distinct CDR3 sequences, with roughly 13% occurring once and the leading ten covering 27%. The sample belongs to a study of read filtering for tumor transcriptome and immune sequencing. Findings and caveats of the study: Even smaller IR-seq throughput identified most shared clonotypes.

Germline CDR1 is SGHRS and CDR2 is YFSETQ. Trimming removed 2 bases from V and 5 bases from J, with 13 bases in between. CDR3 size: 15 residues. The receptor was isolated from a donor at least 40 years old with multiple myeloma. The J gene is TRBJ2-2, the V gene TRBV5-1; D unclear. Sequencing input: a population of CD138-negative cells sorted from bone marrow. The CDR3 region is CASSFYSAETGELFF. CDR3 sequence (DNA): TGCGCCAGCAGCTTTTATAGTGCGGAAACCGGGGAGCTGTTTTTT.